These 4 T cell receptor beta chains originate from one sample sequenced in a study of T cell responses to AZD1222 COVID-19 vaccine. TCRdb's table, derived via immunoSEQ multiplex PCR, lists solely in-frame clones and lacks some. The sample has fewer than 180,000 clones; 80% to 95% are singletons. Material: peripheral blood, obtained 28 days after the second AZD1222 dose. Receptors originate from an adult who received the AZD1222 COVID-19 vaccine.

The CDR3 protein is CASSLRGRWDVKAFF. For the CDR3, the DNA is TGTGCCAGCAGTCTGCGTGGCAGGTGGGATGTCAAAGCTTTCTTT. V is TRBV2 and J is TRBJ1-1; D call uncertain. The germline V and J ends were trimmed by 5 bases and 9 bases, with 22 bases remaining between them. The V gene's germline CDR1 is SNHLY and CDR2 FYNNEI. The CDR3 runs 15 residues.

The chain has TRBV7-9 and TRBJ2-1; 7 nucleotides agree with TRBD1. Germline loops: CDR1 SEHNR, CDR2 FQNEAQ (reference sequence). The ends lost 4 bases at V and 9 bases at J; junction bases unmatched: 6. This CDR3 is built from 13 residues. The CDR3 DNA reads as TGTGCCAGCAGCTGGCAGGGGGTCGGTGAGCAGTTCTTC. It translates to CASSWQGVGEQFF.

The chain recombines TRBV4-2 with TRBJ1-5, with D maybe TRBD1 (5 bases). Looked up from germline, CDR1 is LGHNA and CDR2 is YNFKEQ. The CDR3 runs to 15 residues. The ends were cut back, 0 bases at V and 5 bases at J, with 11 bases in the middle. DNA of the CDR3: TGTGCCAGCAGCCAAGATCGGGACTGGGATCAGCCCCAGCATTTT. Its translation: CASSQDRDWDQPQHF.

V gene TRBV18 combines with J gene TRBJ2-5; D is undetermined. Germline V gene data show CDR1 as KGHSH and CDR2 as LQKENI. The V end was cut by 3 bases, the J end by 0 bases, with 11 bases between. This CDR3 has 15 residues. The CDR3 DNA sequence: TGTGCCAGCTCACCTCTCTCTAGTGACCAAGAGACCCAGTACTTC. Amino acid sequence: CASSPLSSDQETQYF.